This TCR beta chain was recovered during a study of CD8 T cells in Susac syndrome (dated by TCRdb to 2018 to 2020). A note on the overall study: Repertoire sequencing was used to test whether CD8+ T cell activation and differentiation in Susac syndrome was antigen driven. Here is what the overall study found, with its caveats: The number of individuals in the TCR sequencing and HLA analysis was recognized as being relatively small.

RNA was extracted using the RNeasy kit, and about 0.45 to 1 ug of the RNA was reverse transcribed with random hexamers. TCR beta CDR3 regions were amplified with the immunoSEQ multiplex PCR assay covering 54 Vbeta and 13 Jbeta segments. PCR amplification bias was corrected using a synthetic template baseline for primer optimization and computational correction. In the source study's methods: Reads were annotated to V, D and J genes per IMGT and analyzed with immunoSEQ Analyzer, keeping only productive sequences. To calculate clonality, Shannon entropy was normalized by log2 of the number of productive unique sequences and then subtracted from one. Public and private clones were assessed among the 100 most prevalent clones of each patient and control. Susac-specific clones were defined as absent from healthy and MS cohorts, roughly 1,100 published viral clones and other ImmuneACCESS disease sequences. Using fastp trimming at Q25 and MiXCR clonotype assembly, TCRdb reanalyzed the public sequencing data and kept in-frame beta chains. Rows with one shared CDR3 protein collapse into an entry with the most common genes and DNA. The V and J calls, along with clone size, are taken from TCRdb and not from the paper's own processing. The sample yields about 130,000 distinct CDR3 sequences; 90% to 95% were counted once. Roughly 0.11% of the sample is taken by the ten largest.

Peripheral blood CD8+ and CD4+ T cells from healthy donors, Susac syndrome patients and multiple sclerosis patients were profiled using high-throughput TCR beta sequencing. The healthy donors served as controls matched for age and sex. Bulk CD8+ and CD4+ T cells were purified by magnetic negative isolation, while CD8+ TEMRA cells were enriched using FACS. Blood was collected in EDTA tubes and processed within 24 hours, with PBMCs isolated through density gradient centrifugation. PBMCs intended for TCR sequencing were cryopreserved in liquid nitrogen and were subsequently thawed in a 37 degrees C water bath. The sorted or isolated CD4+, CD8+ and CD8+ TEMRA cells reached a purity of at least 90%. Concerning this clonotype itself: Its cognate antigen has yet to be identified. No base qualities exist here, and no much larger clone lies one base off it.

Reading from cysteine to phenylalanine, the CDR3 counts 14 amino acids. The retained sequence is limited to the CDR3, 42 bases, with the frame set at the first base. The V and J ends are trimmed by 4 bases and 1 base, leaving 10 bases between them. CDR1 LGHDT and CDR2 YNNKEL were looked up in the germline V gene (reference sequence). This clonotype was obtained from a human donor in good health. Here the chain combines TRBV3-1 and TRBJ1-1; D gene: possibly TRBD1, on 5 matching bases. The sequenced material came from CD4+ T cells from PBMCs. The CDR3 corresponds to CASSPGLWNTEAFF. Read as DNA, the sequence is TGTGCCAGCAGCCCGGGACTATGGAACACTGAAGCTTTCTTT.